A single sample is the source of the 31 T cell receptor beta chains below, sequenced in a study of T cells in Graves' hyperthyroidism and ophthalmopathy. The investigators amplified TCR beta CDR3 regions from RNA transcripts. The HTBI primer set served for first-round RT-PCR of the TCR CDR3. TCRdb ran MiXCR on the multiplex PCR reads and lists one entry per CDR3 protein. The data contain hundreds of thousands of distinct CDR3 sequences, around 15% of them singletons. The sample was blood. The receptors come from a woman in her thirties or forties with Graves' ophthalmopathy.

This clonotype was picked up many times. The chain employs TRBV13 and TRBJ2-5; the D is unclear. CDR1 and CDR2 from the germline V gene are PRHDT and FYEKMQ (reference sequence). V lost 5 bases to trimming and J lost 3 bases, with 10 bases between them. The CDR3 covers 13 residues. The CDR3 loop is CASSARPEETQYF. CDR3 in DNA: TGTGCCAGCAGCGCCCGTCCCGAAGAGACCCAGTACTTC.

This clonotype appeared many times. This chain connects TRBV6-1 to TRBJ2-7; 14 bases agree with TRBD2. This CDR3 has 15 residues. The V gene's germline CDR1 is MNHNS and CDR2 SASEGT. The V gene end was trimmed by 2 bases and the J gene end by 5 bases; junction bases not matched to a gene: 2. The CDR3 DNA reads TGTGCCAGCAGTGAACCGGGACTAGCGGGAGACGAGCAGTACTTC. Protein: CASSEPGLAGDEQYF.

The rearrangement uses TRBV3-1 and TRBJ1-2, with unresolved D. The germline V gene encodes CDR1 LGHDT and CDR2 YNNKEL (reference sequence). This CDR3 has 14 residues. V lost 1 base, J lost 0 bases, and 6 bases lay in between. The CDR3 DNA follows: TGTGCCAGCAGCCAAGGGGAAGCTAACTATGGCTACACCTTC. This translates into CASSQGEANYGYTF.

This clonotype was detected ten times or more. The chain couples TRBV7-2 to TRBJ2-5; possible D gene TRBD1, 6 bases. V was cut by 4 bases and J by 7 bases, with 13 bases left in between. The CDR3 loop spans 13 amino acids. Germline V gene lookup returns CDR1 SGHTA and CDR2 FQGNSA. CDR3 nucleotides: TGTGCCAGCAGCTCACAGGGCGGAAGGACCCAGTACTTC. Its translation: CASSSQGGRTQYF.

The chain has TRBV7-2 and TRBJ2-7, with TRBD1 matching over 9 bases. This CDR3 has 14 residues. The ends lost 1 base at V and 6 bases at J; junction bases unmatched: 4. Germline assignment: CDR1 SGHTA and CDR2 FQGNSA. The CDR3, as DNA: TGTGCCAGCAGCTTAGAGGGACAGGGACGCGAGCAGTACTTC. Translation gives CASSLEGQGREQYF.

The CDR3 region is CASSYVTASGEQYF. CDR3 sequence (DNA): TGTGCCAGCAGTTACGTGACAGCCTCAGGCGAGCAGTACTTC. V and J are TRBV6-2 or TRBV6-3 and TRBJ2-7; a weak D match, TRBD1 (5 bases). V was cut by 2 bases and J by 6 bases, with 14 bases left in between. The CDR3 loop spans 14 amino acids. Per germline, CDR1 MNHEY and CDR2 SVGEGT.

The table lists this clonotype with a few counts. This chain joins TRBV6-1 and TRBJ2-7, with 14 nucleotides matching TRBD2. The junction had 4 bases not matched to a gene; V was cut back by 7 bases and J by 5 bases. The CDR3 consists of 14 residues. CDR1 is MNHNS, CDR2 SASEGT, per germline. CDR3 nucleotide sequence: TGTGCCAGCAATGAGGGACTAGCGGGAGACGAGCAGTACTTC. It encodes CASNEGLAGDEQYF.

This clonotype was seen many times. The chain couples TRBV5-1 to TRBJ1-2; 7 bases match TRBD1. V shed 3 bases and J 6 bases; nucleotides not matched to a gene: 5. From germline, CDR1 is SGHRS and CDR2 YFSETQ. This CDR3 is built from 13 residues. The CDR3 protein is CASSYRDSDGYTF. The CDR3 bases are TGCGCCAGCAGCTACCGGGACAGCGATGGCTACACCTTC.

This clonotype occurred many times. The chain joins TRBV4-3 to TRBJ2-5; the match to TRBD1 covers 8 bases. The germline gives CDR1 LGHNA, CDR2 YSLEER. This CDR3 is built from 14 residues. V lost 5 bases and J lost 4; bases outside the gene matches: 6. The CDR3 sequence: CASSVYRGSETQYF. The CDR3 nucleotides are TGCGCCAGCAGCGTCTACAGGGGGTCAGAGACCCAGTACTTC.

The chain employs TRBV7-3 and TRBJ2-7; 7 nucleotides match TRBD1. The CDR3 extends over 15 amino acids. The germline V gene encodes CDR1 SGHTA and CDR2 FQGTGA. Trimming took 2 bases from V and 4 from J; bases not matched to a gene: 8. The CDR3 DNA is TGTGCCAGCAGCTTAGATGCAGGGGGAAAATACGAGCAGTACTTC. Encoded protein: CASSLDAGGKYEQYF.

This clonotype has ten or more counts. The genes are TRBV6-2 or TRBV6-3 and TRBJ1-5; no definite D call. Trimming took 2 bases from V and 3 from J, leaving 17 bases between them. Germline V CDR1 and CDR2: MNHEY, SVGEGT. There are 17 residues in the CDR3. The CDR3 reads CASSYRLTPGNNQPQHF. Written as DNA, the CDR3 is TGTGCCAGCAGTTACCGGCTCACACCAGGCAACAATCAGCCCCAGCATTTT.

This clonotype was picked up many times. This rearrangement joins TRBV10-3 to TRBJ1-2, with 8 nucleotides matching TRBD1. The germline gives CDR1 ENHRY, CDR2 SYGVKD. V trimming: 6 bases; J trimming: 2 bases; junction bases outside the gene matches: 2. There are 13 residues in the CDR3. The CDR3: CAIRDRENYGYTF. The CDR3 DNA follows: TGTGCCATCAGGGACAGGGAAAACTATGGCTACACCTTC.

This clonotype came up many times. The rearrangement links TRBV6-2 or TRBV6-3 to TRBJ1-1; D unresolved. The CDR3 consists of 13 residues. Germline loops: CDR1 MNHEY, CDR2 SVGEGT. V was clipped by 0 bases and J by 8 bases, with 10 bases between them. Here the CDR3 reads CASSYSASREAFF. The CDR3 bases are TGTGCCAGCAGTTACTCGGCCTCCAGAGAAGCTTTCTTT.

This clonotype showed up many times. The gene calls are TRBV30 and TRBJ2-7; 9 nucleotides align to TRBD2. The length of the CDR3 is 13 residues. Germline CDR1 GTSNPN, CDR2 SVGIG (reference sequence). V shed 4 bases, J shed 0 bases, and the junction held 1 base outside the gene matches. CDR3 coding DNA: TGTGCCTGGACTAGCGGGGTCTCCTACGAGCAGTACTTC. This gives the protein CAWTSGVSYEQYF.

This clonotype was detected many times. This chain uses TRBV11-2 with TRBJ2-5, with 7 bases lining up with TRBD2. The CDR3 contains 15 residues. The germline CDR1 and CDR2 sequences are SGHAT and FQNNGV. Trimming at V came to 5 bases and at J to 0 bases, leaving 6 bases not matched to a gene. CDR3 nucleotides: TGTGCCAGCAGCACGATCACTAGCGACCAAGAGACCCAGTACTTC. Encoded protein: CASSTITSDQETQYF.

There are many counts of this clonotype. Here the CDR3 reads CASSAAGRNQPQHF. As DNA, the CDR3 is TGTGCCAGCAGTGCGGCCGGGCGCAATCAGCCCCAGCATTTT. This chain uses TRBV12-3 or TRBV12-4 with TRBJ1-5; unclear D gene. V was trimmed by 5 bases and J by 2 bases, leaving 10 bases between them. The CDR3 consists of 14 residues.

A few counts support this clonotype. The rearrangement links TRBV11-1 to TRBJ2-4; tentatively, D is TRBD1 or TRBD2 (5 bases each). The V and J ends lost 5 bases and 5 bases respectively, with 13 bases between them. The CDR3 totals 14 residues. CDR1 and CDR2 (germline): SGHAT, FQDESV (reference sequence). The chain's CDR3 is CASSQSGTENIQYF. The CDR3 DNA reads as TGTGCCAGCAGCCAGAGTGGGACCGAAAACATTCAGTACTTC. Together with reference TRBV11-1 and TRBJ2-4, the CDR3 gives the full variable domain: EAEVAQSPRYKITEKSQAVAFWCDPISGHATLYWYRQILGQGPELLVQFQDESVVDDSQLPKDRFSAERLKGVDSTLKIQPAELGDSAMYLCASSQSGTENIQYFGAGTRLSVL.

This clonotype was detected ten times or more. This sequence joins TRBV27 and TRBJ1-2; the D gene is possibly TRBD1 (5 bases). CDR3 length equals 16 residues. With 4 bases removed from V and 0 bases from J, the gap between germline ends came to 15 bases. CDR1 is MNHEY, CDR2 SMNVEV, per germline (reference sequence). The CDR3 sequence: CASSWRGPSSNYGYTF. The CDR3 bases are TGTGCCAGCAGTTGGAGGGGCCCGTCATCTAACTATGGCTACACCTTC.

This clonotype appeared many times. For the CDR3, the DNA is TGTGCCAGCAGTTTTAGAACAGGGGCGGGCTATGGCTACACCTTC. Amino acids: CASSFRTGAGYGYTF. The chain is built from TRBV27 and TRBJ1-2, with 7 bases aligning to TRBD1. The J segment lost 4 bases and the V segment lost 3 bases, leaving 8 bases of the junction unmatched. CDR1 is MNHEY, CDR2 SMNVEV, per germline (reference sequence). The CDR3 totals 15 residues.

The V gene is TRBV30, the J gene TRBJ2-3; 11 positions agree with TRBD2. V lost 3 bases to trimming and J lost 2 bases; unmatched junction nucleotides: 7. The germline CDR1 and CDR2 sequences are GTSNPN and SVGIG (reference sequence). The CDR3 is 16 residues long. Written as DNA, the CDR3 is TGTGCCTGGAGCGCCGGGACTAGCGGACTCACAGATACGCAGTATTTT. It codes for CAWSAGTSGLTDTQYF.

This chain connects TRBV28 to TRBJ2-5; D unclear. CDR1 and CDR2 from the germline V gene are MDHEN and SYDVKM. V was clipped by 6 bases and J by 4 bases, with 27 bases between them. The CDR3 is 18 amino acids. The CDR3 DNA sequence: TGTGCCAGCAGCCTCAGTGCATCAGTCCAATACTTCGGAGAGACCCAGTACTTC. This codes for CASSLSASVQYFGETQYF.

The rearrangement joins TRBV30 to TRBJ1-2; D is ambiguous. Germline V lookup: CDR1 GTSNPN, CDR2 SVGIG (reference sequence). The CDR3 totals 15 residues. Trimming stripped 0 bases from V and 2 bases from J, with 13 bases between. The chain's CDR3 is CAWSVGPGSNYGYTF. DNA for the CDR3: TGTGCCTGGAGTGTAGGGCCCGGAAGCAACTATGGCTACACCTTC. The full variable domain, completed using reference TRBV30 and TRBJ1-2, is SQTIHQWPATLVQPVGSPLSLECTVEGTSNPNLYWYRQAAGRGLQLLFYSVGIGQISSEVPQNLSASRPQDRQFILSSKKLLLSDSGFYLCAWSVGPGSNYGYTFGSGTRLTVV.

This clonotype was seen at least ten times. The rearrangement links TRBV4-2 to TRBJ2-7; no firm D call. CDR1 and CDR2 from the germline V gene are LGHNA and YNFKEQ. Trimming removed 0 bases from V and 4 bases from J, with 10 bases in between. The CDR3 is made up of 14 amino acids. DNA for the CDR3: TGTGCCAGCAGCCAAGAGACCCAGGCATACGAGCAGTACTTC. This gives the protein CASSQETQAYEQYF.

This clonotype was counted once. A much more abundant neighbour one base away suggests this may be a read error. The chain employs TRBV15 and TRBJ1-6; D ambiguous. Deletions cut 5 bases from V and 8 bases from J, with 10 bases between. The germline V gene encodes CDR1 LNHNV and CDR2 YYDKDF (reference sequence). CDR3 length equals 13 residues. The CDR3 is CATSGRSDSPLHF. In nucleotides, the CDR3 is TGTGCCACCAGCGGGAGGAGTGATTCACCCCTCCACTTT.

The chain links TRBV28 to TRBJ2-6; no clear D gene. In germline, CDR1 is MDHEN, CDR2 SYDVKM. V was pared by 5 bases and J by 2 bases, with 7 bases between. The length of the CDR3 is 14 residues. In nucleotides, the CDR3 is TGTGCCAGCAGTGCCCCCCCTGGGGCCAACGTCCTGACTTTC. Protein sequence: CASSAPPGANVLTF.

The chain recombines TRBV6-5 with TRBJ2-5; no firm D call. Deletions cut 3 bases from V and 0 bases from J, with 20 bases between. The length of the CDR3 is 18 residues. The V gene's germline CDR1 is MNHEY and CDR2 SVGAGI. CDR3 loop: CASSYRAGQASYQETQYF. In DNA, the CDR3 is TGTGCCAGCAGTTATCGGGCAGGCCAGGCCAGCTACCAAGAGACCCAGTACTTC.

This chain uses TRBV12-3 or TRBV12-4 with TRBJ2-2; the D gene is possibly TRBD2 (7 bases). This CDR3 contains 15 residues. The germline V and J ends were trimmed by 7 bases and 4 bases, with 16 bases remaining between them. CDR3 in DNA: TGTGCCAGCATTCCGGGGGGCCGTAGCACCGGGGAGCTGTTTTTT. Translated, it gives CASIPGGRSTGELFF.

This clonotype was counted at least ten times. The chain couples TRBV20-1 to TRBJ1-1; D is unclear. The CDR3 runs to 11 residues. CDR1 is DFQATT and CDR2 is SNEGSKA in the germline V gene (reference sequence). Trimming took 6 bases from V and 3 from J, leaving 8 bases between them. DNA of the CDR3: TGCAGTGCCCCTGGGGACACTGAAGCTTTCTTT. This translates into CSAPGDTEAFF.

V gene TRBV28 combines with J gene TRBJ1-2; D call uncertain. V was trimmed by 8 bases and J by 1 base, leaving 8 bases between them. This CDR3 has 12 amino acids. Per the germline V gene, CDR1 is MDHEN and CDR2 is SYDVKM. CDR3 coding DNA: TGTGCCAGCGGGTCTCTTAACTATGGCTACACCTTC. Translating gives CASGSLNYGYTF.

This clonotype showed up many times. The V and J genes are TRBV29-1 and TRBJ2-2; D not resolved. Trimming took 6 bases from V and 4 from J, leaving 6 bases between them. The germline V gene encodes CDR1 SQVTM and CDR2 ANQGSEA. The CDR3 is 11 amino acids. CDR3 residues: CSVGSTGELFF. In nucleotides, the CDR3 is TGCAGCGTCGGGTCCACCGGGGAGCTGTTTTTT.

This clonotype was detected many times. This chain connects TRBV6-6 to TRBJ1-1; TRBD1 matches at 7 bases. This CDR3 contains 17 residues. V trimming: 2 bases; J trimming: 0 bases; junction bases outside the gene matches: 9. CDR1 is MNHNY, CDR2 SVGAGI, per germline (reference sequence). This CDR3 is CASSYPWAGGMNTEAFF. The CDR3 DNA sequence: TGTGCCAGCAGTTACCCTTGGGCAGGGGGAATGAACACTGAAGCTTTCTTT.